This entry concerns a single T cell receptor beta chain. This entry is derived from a study of cytomegalovirus exposure and HLA in healthy donors. V shed 4 bases and J 4 bases; nucleotides not matched to a gene: 15. The CDR3 is 18 residues long. Germline V gene data show CDR1 as LNHDA and CDR2 as SQIVND (reference sequence). Unrecorded immune exposure was likely among donors, who were nominally healthy when sampled. Researchers ran the PCR with 60 Vbeta and 13 Jbeta primers. Data came from immunoSEQ multiplex PCR; TCRdb stores just in-frame clones and leaves some out. This sample carries more than 150,000 clones, around 80% of them seen once, and the ten largest clones take around 1.6%.

The receptor's source is a man between 18 and 29 years old in good health and CMV-seronegative. The chain links TRBV19 to TRBJ2-1, with 8 bases identical to TRBD1. The sequencing sample was made of PBMCs. The CDR3 DNA reads TGTGCCAGTAGTAAATCGAACCTAGGTGGGACAGGTTACAATGAGCAGTTCTTC. Translation gives CASSKSNLGGTGYNEQFF. Drawing the rest from reference TRBV19 and TRBJ2-1, the complete variable domain is DGGITQSPKYLFRKEGQNVTLSCEQNLNHDAMYWYRQDPGQGLRLIYYSQIVNDFQKGDIAEGYSVSREKKESFPLTVTSAQKNPTAFYLCASSKSNLGGTGYNEQFFGPGTRLTVL.